Listed below are T cell receptor beta chains from one sample, sequenced in a study of T-cell memory formation after mild COVID-19. TCRdb re-analysed the 5' RACE reads in MiXCR, keeping a single row per CDR3 protein. The data contain roughly 170,000 distinct CDR3 sequences, around a fifth of them singletons. Sequencing was carried out using PBMCs or a T cell subset sorted from them (not recorded which). The source is an adult woman who had mild COVID-19 (a few samples of this study predate the infection). Cell type and time point are not known. Both conserved end residues are part of each CDR3. The order of the fields is J gene, D gene, clone size, V gene, CDR3 DNA, CDR3 protein. D genes are given only for firm matches. Clone size is stated in some rows and not others, as once, few, many or a class when expanded.

j_gene: TRBJ1-5; d_gene: -; abundance: few; v_gene: TRBV2; CDR3nt: TGTGCCAGCAGAGGACCGGGGGTGGAACCCCAGCATTTT; CDR3aa: CASRGPGVEPQHF
j_gene: TRBJ1-4; d_gene: TRBD1; abundance: few; v_gene: TRBV6-5; CDR3nt: TGTGCCAGCAGTTATTACAGGGGAATTTATGGTGAAAAACTGTTTTTT; CDR3aa: CASSYYRGIYGEKLFF
j_gene: TRBJ2-3; d_gene: -; abundance: -; v_gene: TRBV10-3; CDR3nt: TGTGCCATCAGTGAGACAGCACCTAGCACAGATACGCAGTATTTT; CDR3aa: CAISETAPSTDTQYF
j_gene: TRBJ2-7; d_gene: TRBD1; abundance: -; v_gene: TRBV12-3/TRBV12-4; CDR3nt: TGTGCCAGCAGGGTCGGGACAGGAATCTACGAGCAGTACTTC; CDR3aa: CASRVGTGIYEQYF
j_gene: TRBJ1-2; d_gene: -; abundance: few; v_gene: TRBV6-1; CDR3nt: TGTGCCACCGACCCCCGGGGGACCGACTATGGCTACACCTTC; CDR3aa: CATDPRGTDYGYTF
j_gene: TRBJ2-2; d_gene: -; abundance: -; v_gene: TRBV24-1; CDR3nt: TGTGCCACCAGTGATTTGTCTCGGGGTTCCCACGGGGAGCTGTTTTTT; CDR3aa: CATSDLSRGSHGELFF
j_gene: TRBJ2-2; d_gene: TRBD1; abundance: few; v_gene: TRBV6-2/TRBV6-3; CDR3nt: TGTGCCAGCAGCCGTGGACAGGGGGCGCTCACCGGGGAGCTGTTTTTT; CDR3aa: CASSRGQGALTGELFF
j_gene: TRBJ2-7; d_gene: TRBD1; abundance: few; v_gene: TRBV24-1; CDR3nt: TGTGCCACCAGTGATCTGACAGGGCTCGAGCAGTACTTC; CDR3aa: CATSDLTGLEQYF
j_gene: TRBJ2-3; d_gene: TRBD2; abundance: many; v_gene: TRBV7-9; CDR3nt: TGTGCCAGCAGGACTAGCGAGAGGGCAGATACGCAGTATTTT; CDR3aa: CASRTSERADTQYF
j_gene: TRBJ2-7; d_gene: -; abundance: -; v_gene: TRBV7-6; CDR3nt: TGTGCCAGCAGCTTAACGGGGTTCGAGCAGTACTTC; CDR3aa: CASSLTGFEQYF
j_gene: TRBJ2-1; d_gene: TRBD2; abundance: -; v_gene: TRBV4-1; CDR3nt: TGCGCCAGCAGCCAAGAGGCCCCGAAGCGGGGGGGCCACAATGAGCAGTTCTTC; CDR3aa: CASSQEAPKRGGHNEQFF
j_gene: TRBJ2-5; d_gene: TRBD1; abundance: -; v_gene: TRBV23-1; CDR3nt: TGCGCCAGCAGTCTTCTGGACAGGCAAGAGACCCAGTACTTC; CDR3aa: CASSLLDRQETQYF
j_gene: TRBJ2-5; d_gene: TRBD2; abundance: -; v_gene: TRBV24-1; CDR3nt: TGTGCCACCAGTGATCCCACCGGGGCAGCGGGAGCCCAAGAGACCCAGTACTTC; CDR3aa: CATSDPTGAAGAQETQYF
j_gene: TRBJ2-7; d_gene: TRBD2; abundance: -; v_gene: TRBV6-8; CDR3nt: TGTGCCAGCACCCTCGGGAGGGAACCCTACGAGCAGTACTTC; CDR3aa: CASTLGREPYEQYF
j_gene: TRBJ2-7; d_gene: TRBD1; abundance: few; v_gene: TRBV25-1; CDR3nt: TGTGCCACCGGGGAACCGGGACAGGGGACCGAGCAGTACTTC; CDR3aa: CATGEPGQGTEQYF
j_gene: TRBJ2-1; d_gene: -; abundance: few; v_gene: TRBV5-1; CDR3nt: TGCGCCAGCAGACTGAGGACGGGGAGTAGGCCCTACAATGAGCAGTTCTTC; CDR3aa: CASRLRTGSRPYNEQFF
j_gene: TRBJ2-7; d_gene: TRBD1; abundance: -; v_gene: TRBV4-2; CDR3nt: TGTGCCAGCAGCCAACGGACAGGGATTCTCTACGAGCAGTACTTC; CDR3aa: CASSQRTGILYEQYF
j_gene: TRBJ2-5; d_gene: -; abundance: few; v_gene: TRBV6-5; CDR3nt: TGTGCCAGCAGTTCACTGCTCCAAGAGACCCAGTACTTC; CDR3aa: CASSSLLQETQYF
j_gene: TRBJ1-2; d_gene: TRBD1; abundance: -; v_gene: TRBV2; CDR3nt: TGTGCCAGCAGTGATCCGGGACAGGGTTATGGCTACACCTTC; CDR3aa: CASSDPGQGYGYTF
j_gene: TRBJ1-1; d_gene: -; abundance: -; v_gene: TRBV7-8; CDR3nt: TGTGCCAGCAGCACGGGAGGAGGGAACACTGAAGCTTTCTTT; CDR3aa: CASSTGGGNTEAFF
j_gene: TRBJ1-1; d_gene: -; abundance: -; v_gene: TRBV12-3/TRBV12-4; CDR3nt: TGTGCCAGCAGACCCTTCTTGAACACTGAAGCTTTCTTT; CDR3aa: CASRPFLNTEAFF
j_gene: TRBJ2-5; d_gene: TRBD1; abundance: few; v_gene: TRBV5-1; CDR3nt: TGCGCCAGCAGCTCAGGACAGGACCAAGAGACCCAGTACTTC; CDR3aa: CASSSGQDQETQYF
j_gene: TRBJ2-5; d_gene: TRBD2; abundance: many; v_gene: TRBV4-3; CDR3nt: TGCGCCAGCAGCCAAGATCGTTCCGGGACTAGTAAAGAGACCCAGTACTTC; CDR3aa: CASSQDRSGTSKETQYF
j_gene: TRBJ1-2; d_gene: -; abundance: -; v_gene: TRBV6-1; CDR3nt: TGTGCCAGCACCTTTAGGCGAGTTGGAGGTCCGGAGGGCTACTACACCTTC; CDR3aa: CASTFRRVGGPEGYYTF
j_gene: TRBJ2-7; d_gene: TRBD1; abundance: -; v_gene: TRBV24-1; CDR3nt: TGTGCCACCAGTGTGGGGCAGGGGGCGAGGTACGAGCAGTACTTC; CDR3aa: CATSVGQGARYEQYF
j_gene: TRBJ1-2; d_gene: -; abundance: -; v_gene: TRBV15; CDR3nt: TGTGCCACCAGCCCGACATATAACTATGGCTACACCTTC; CDR3aa: CATSPTYNYGYTF
j_gene: TRBJ2-1; d_gene: TRBD2; abundance: few; v_gene: TRBV7-2; CDR3nt: TGTGCCAGCAGCTTAGGTAGCGGGGTTGTAAATGAGCAGTTCTTC; CDR3aa: CASSLGSGVVNEQFF
j_gene: TRBJ2-7; d_gene: TRBD1; abundance: -; v_gene: TRBV7-9; CDR3nt: TGTGCCAGCAGCTCCGGACAGGCAGGCTACGAGCAGTACTTC; CDR3aa: CASSSGQAGYEQYF
j_gene: TRBJ1-5; d_gene: TRBD1; abundance: few; v_gene: TRBV29-1; CDR3nt: TGCAGCGTCCGGACAGGCTTCAATCAGCCCCAGCATTTT; CDR3aa: CSVRTGFNQPQHF
j_gene: TRBJ2-3; d_gene: -; abundance: few; v_gene: TRBV5-5; CDR3nt: TGTGCCAGCAGTCCCGGTTACAGGGGAGGTTTTCTTGGAGATACGCAGTATTTT; CDR3aa: CASSPGYRGGFLGDTQYF
j_gene: TRBJ2-1; d_gene: TRBD2; abundance: -; v_gene: TRBV7-9; CDR3nt: TGTGCCAGCAGCTTAGCGACTAGCGGGGGCAATGAGCAGTTCTTC; CDR3aa: CASSLATSGGNEQFF
j_gene: TRBJ1-1; d_gene: TRBD1; abundance: few; v_gene: TRBV29-1; CDR3nt: TGCAGCGCACGAACAGGGGCGAACACTGAAGCTTTCTTT; CDR3aa: CSARTGANTEAFF
j_gene: TRBJ2-5; d_gene: -; abundance: -; v_gene: TRBV29-1; CDR3nt: TGCAGCGTTGAGGAGGTGAATACTGGAGAGACCCAGTACTTC; CDR3aa: CSVEEVNTGETQYF
j_gene: TRBJ2-1; d_gene: -; abundance: -; v_gene: TRBV30; CDR3nt: TGTGCCTGGAGAGGGTACAATGAGCAGTTCTTC; CDR3aa: CAWRGYNEQFF
j_gene: TRBJ2-5; d_gene: -; abundance: -; v_gene: TRBV11-2; CDR3nt: TGTGCCAGCAGCTTAGAGTTTCAGAACCCCGAGACCCAGTACTTC; CDR3aa: CASSLEFQNPETQYF
j_gene: TRBJ2-5; d_gene: TRBD2; abundance: -; v_gene: TRBV7-8; CDR3nt: TGTGCCAGCAGCTACTCGGGACTAGCGGGACGAGGGGGAGAGACCCAGTACTTC; CDR3aa: CASSYSGLAGRGGETQYF
j_gene: TRBJ2-7; d_gene: -; abundance: -; v_gene: TRBV6-5; CDR3nt: TGTGCCAGCAGTTACGACGGATATTCCTACGAGCAGTACTTC; CDR3aa: CASSYDGYSYEQYF
j_gene: TRBJ2-1; d_gene: TRBD2; abundance: few; v_gene: TRBV19; CDR3nt: TGTGCCAGTAGTATTGGCGGGAGGTACAATGAGCAGTTCTTC; CDR3aa: CASSIGGRYNEQFF
j_gene: TRBJ2-7; d_gene: -; abundance: -; v_gene: TRBV15; CDR3nt: TGTGCCACCAGCAGAGACAGGAGCTCCTACGAGCAGTACTTC; CDR3aa: CATSRDRSSYEQYF
j_gene: TRBJ2-3; d_gene: -; abundance: -; v_gene: TRBV29-1; CDR3nt: TGCAGCGTTGAAGATCGGGCCGGAGATACGCAGTATTTT; CDR3aa: CSVEDRAGDTQYF
j_gene: TRBJ2-4; d_gene: TRBD1; abundance: -; v_gene: TRBV5-1; CDR3nt: TGCGCCAGCAGCTTGGGAGGTGGGACAGTCGCCAAAAACATTCAGTACTTC; CDR3aa: CASSLGGGTVAKNIQYF
j_gene: TRBJ1-1; d_gene: TRBD1; abundance: -; v_gene: TRBV6-6; CDR3nt: TGTGCCAGCAGTTGGGACAGAATGATGAACACTGAAGCTTTCTTT; CDR3aa: CASSWDRMMNTEAFF
j_gene: TRBJ1-1; d_gene: TRBD1; abundance: -; v_gene: TRBV12-3/TRBV12-4; CDR3nt: TGTGCCAGCATCAATAGGGACAGTAGGAACACTGAAGCTTTCTTT; CDR3aa: CASINRDSRNTEAFF
j_gene: TRBJ1-2; d_gene: -; abundance: few; v_gene: TRBV5-1; CDR3nt: TGCGCCAGCAGCTTGGAGGAGGGTGTTGGCTATGGCTACACCTTC; CDR3aa: CASSLEEGVGYGYTF
j_gene: TRBJ2-1; d_gene: TRBD1; abundance: -; v_gene: TRBV19; CDR3nt: TGTGCCAGTGGGACAGGGAGTGTTTACGAGCAGTTCTTC; CDR3aa: CASGTGSVYEQFF
j_gene: TRBJ1-2; d_gene: TRBD1; abundance: -; v_gene: TRBV7-2; CDR3nt: TGTGCCAGCAGCGCCCCGGGACAGTACTATGGCTACACCTTC; CDR3aa: CASSAPGQYYGYTF
j_gene: TRBJ1-2; d_gene: -; abundance: few; v_gene: TRBV9; CDR3nt: TGTGCCAGCAGCGTAGACCCCGGGCAGAACTATGGCTACACCTTC; CDR3aa: CASSVDPGQNYGYTF
j_gene: TRBJ2-1; d_gene: -; abundance: few; v_gene: TRBV5-1; CDR3nt: TGCGCCAGCAGCAGGATAGGGGGAGGCTACTCCTACAATGAGCAGTTCTTC; CDR3aa: CASSRIGGGYSYNEQFF
j_gene: TRBJ2-3; d_gene: TRBD2; abundance: -; v_gene: TRBV6-1; CDR3nt: TGTGCCAGCAGTGAAATGGTAGTAGCGGGAGTTAGCACAGATACGCAGTATTTT; CDR3aa: CASSEMVVAGVSTDTQYF
j_gene: TRBJ1-2; d_gene: TRBD1; abundance: few; v_gene: TRBV5-1; CDR3nt: TGCGCCAGCAGCTTGGATGCATCAGGGGGCAGTGGCTACACCTTC; CDR3aa: CASSLDASGGSGYTF
j_gene: TRBJ2-7; d_gene: -; abundance: -; v_gene: TRBV5-4; CDR3nt: TGTGCCAGCAGCTTGGCACCAGTAGGTTACGAGCAGTACTTC; CDR3aa: CASSLAPVGYEQYF
j_gene: TRBJ2-3; d_gene: TRBD2; abundance: -; v_gene: TRBV4-1; CDR3nt: TGCGCCAGCAGCCAGGAGCGGGGGGGGCCTTCAGATACGCAGTATTTT; CDR3aa: CASSQERGGPSDTQYF
j_gene: TRBJ2-7; d_gene: TRBD2; abundance: once; v_gene: TRBV2; CDR3nt: TGTGCCAGCAGTGAAAGGATAGCGGGGGCCTTATACGAGCAGTACTTC; CDR3aa: CASSERIAGALYEQYF
j_gene: TRBJ2-7; d_gene: -; abundance: few; v_gene: TRBV12-3/TRBV12-4; CDR3nt: TGTGCCAGCAGTTTAGACTCGGGGTCCGAGCAGTACTTC; CDR3aa: CASSLDSGSEQYF
j_gene: TRBJ2-1; d_gene: -; abundance: many; v_gene: TRBV7-2; CDR3nt: TGTGCCAGCAGCTTAGGGAGCTCCTACAATGAGCAGTTCTTC; CDR3aa: CASSLGSSYNEQFF
j_gene: TRBJ1-2; d_gene: TRBD1; abundance: few; v_gene: TRBV7-9; CDR3nt: TGTGCCAGCAGCGGCCCGACAGGGAACGTCTATGGCTACACCTTC; CDR3aa: CASSGPTGNVYGYTF
j_gene: TRBJ1-1; d_gene: TRBD1; abundance: few; v_gene: TRBV4-2; CDR3nt: TGTGCCAGCAGCCACTTAAACAGGGGTGAAGGGGCTGAAGCTTTCTTT; CDR3aa: CASSHLNRGEGAEAFF
j_gene: TRBJ2-1; d_gene: -; abundance: many; v_gene: TRBV7-6; CDR3nt: TGTGCCAGCAGCTTCGATGGGAATGAGCAGTTCTTC; CDR3aa: CASSFDGNEQFF
j_gene: TRBJ2-3; d_gene: -; abundance: -; v_gene: TRBV20-1; CDR3nt: TGCAGTGCTAGAGACCTAGCTAGTGCCCGGGTGGATACGCAGTATTTT; CDR3aa: CSARDLASARVDTQYF